Each of the 20 T cell receptor beta chains below was sequenced from the same sample in a study of T cell repertoires in cytomegalovirus infection. TCRdb reanalysed the reads using MiXCR and keeps one entry per CDR3 protein. The sample shows 100,000 to 150,000 distinct CDR3 sequences, roughly a third of them seen only once. Their specific antigens are unknown. The input for sequencing was CD8+ T cells from cultured PBMCs, taken from culture after CMV antigen stimulation. These receptors were obtained from a human donor in good health (CMV status not recorded). Some clones in this sample may be carry-over from other donors' samples.

The rearrangement joins TRBV6-6 to TRBJ1-1, with 9 bases aligning to TRBD1. This CDR3 spans 14 amino acids. The germline V gene encodes CDR1 MNHNY and CDR2 SVGAGI (reference sequence). The trim removed 5 bases at V and 1 base at J, leaving 2 bases unmatched. The CDR3 region is CASSRTGENTEAFF. The CDR3, as DNA: TGTGCCAGCAGTCGGACAGGGGAGAACACTGAAGCTTTCTTT.

Note on this clonotype: No DNA is shown, since the ends of the CDR3 on it are uncertain; the CDR3 is the one TCRdb lists. The chain carries TRBV7-5 and TRBJ1-4. TRBV7-5 is given as a pseudogene. Inclusive of both ends, the CDR3 amounts to 17 amino acids. CDR3 amino acids: CISVPEALRGQGEKLFF.

CDR3 residues: CSVEDTGARETQYF. The CDR3 coding sequence is TGCAGCGTTGAAGACACAGGGGCCAGGGAGACCCAGTACTTC. The chain links TRBV29-1 to TRBJ2-5; 7 bases fit TRBD1. This CDR3 has 14 amino acids. J was trimmed by 5 bases and V by 0 bases; bases with no gene match: 6. The germline V gene has CDR1 SQVTM and CDR2 ANQGSEA.

In this sample, this clonotype turned up a few times. This chain links TRBV7-9 with TRBJ2-2; D uncertain. The V end was cut by 2 bases, the J end by 7 bases, with 8 bases between. Germline V CDR1 and CDR2: SEHNR, FQNEAQ (reference sequence). The CDR3 is 13 amino acids. Here the CDR3 reads CASSLSPGGELFF. CDR3 nucleotides: TGTGCCAGCAGCTTAAGTCCCGGCGGGGAGCTGTTTTTT.

V is TRBV27 and J is TRBJ2-7; 8 nucleotides align to TRBD1. CDR1 is MNHEY, CDR2 SMNVEV, per germline (reference sequence). V dropped 0 bases and J dropped 0; count of bases not matched to a gene: 4. The CDR3 has 16 residues. CDR3 protein: CASSLSRDRLSYEQYF. CDR3 nucleotides: TGTGCCAGCAGTTTATCCCGGGACAGGCTCTCCTACGAGCAGTACTTC.

The gene calls are TRBV7-6 and TRBJ1-1, with a weak D call TRBD1 (5 bases). CDR1 and CDR2 (germline): SGHVS, FNYEAQ. The V end lost 1 base, the J end lost 8 bases, and 11 bases lay between the germline ends. The length of the CDR3 is 13 residues. CDR3 region: CASSLDGAREAFF. The DNA of the CDR3 is TGTGCCAGCAGCTTAGATGGGGCGCGGGAAGCTTTCTTT.

A few counts support this clonotype. The chain links TRBV12-3 or TRBV12-4 to TRBJ2-1, with no clear D. Deletions cut 2 bases from V and 10 bases from J, with 15 bases between. There are 14 residues in the CDR3. CDR3: CASSLYTSPREQFF. Here the CDR3 DNA reads TGTGCCAGCAGTTTATACACGTCACCCCGCGAGCAGTTCTTC.

The V gene is TRBV12-3 or TRBV12-4, the J gene TRBJ1-2; 8 nucleotides align to TRBD1. This CDR3 comprises 18 residues. V gave up 3 bases and J gave up 5 bases; unmatched junction bases: 17. The CDR3 bases are TGTGCCAGCAGTTTCAACCCATCCGGACAGGGCCAACTTTATGGCTACACCTTC. It yields the protein CASSFNPSGQGQLYGYTF.

The chain links TRBV15 to TRBJ2-2; D possibly corresponds to TRBD2 (5 bases). The CDR3 spans 14 residues. V was pared by 2 bases and J by 1 base, with 5 bases between. Looked up from germline, CDR1 is LNHNV and CDR2 is YYDKDF (reference sequence). For the CDR3, the DNA is TGTGCCACCAGCAGACGGGGGAACACCGGGGAGCTGTTTTTT. The encoded protein is CATSRRGNTGELFF. The full variable domain, rest sourced from reference TRBV15 and TRBJ2-2, is DAMVIQNPRYQVTQFGKPVTLSCSQTLNHNVMYWYQQKSSQAPKLLFHYYDKDFNNEADTPDNFQSRRPNTSFCFLDIRSPGLGDTAMYLCATSRRGNTGELFFGEGSRLTVL.

This clonotype was detected a few times. This chain links TRBV12-3 or TRBV12-4 with TRBJ2-2, with D maybe TRBD2 (5 bases). The CDR3 extends over 14 amino acids. V shed 3 bases and J shed 6 bases, with 11 bases lying between them. DNA of the CDR3: TGTGCCAGCAGTTTTGGGAGTCCGGCCGGGGAGCTGTTTTTT. Translation: CASSFGSPAGELFF.

Comment on this clonotype: Given a much more abundant clone one base away, this may be a read error. J is TRBJ2-1 and V is TRBV7-6, with 13 bases that match TRBD2. V trimming: 5 bases; J trimming: 8 bases; junction bases outside the gene matches: 6. In germline, CDR1 is SGHVS, CDR2 FNYEAQ. The CDR3 loop spans 15 amino acids. CDR3 nucleotides: TGTGCCAGCAGCCAGGGACTAGCGGGATACGATGAGCAGTTCTTC. It specifies CASSQGLAGYDEQFF.

This clonotype was seen repeatedly, ten times or more. The chain employs TRBV28 and TRBJ1-2, with 11 bases identical to TRBD1. The CDR3 has 17 residues. From germline, CDR1 is MDHEN and CDR2 SYDVKM. The V and J ends lost 4 bases and 4 bases, in that order; junction bases with no gene match: 11. CDR3 loop: CASSSPGTGGVGYGYTF. The CDR3 DNA reads TGTGCCAGCAGTTCCCCCGGGACAGGGGGGGTCGGCTATGGCTACACCTTC.

This clonotype was detected ten times or more. This rearrangement joins TRBV7-2 to TRBJ2-3, with a tentative D call TRBD2 (5 bases). Germline V gene sequence: CDR1 SGHTA, CDR2 FQGNSA. This CDR3 is built from 14 residues. Between the trimmed V and J ends, which lost 5 bases and 2 bases, there was a span of 11 bases. The CDR3 protein is CASSTDGVTDTQYF. In nucleotides, the CDR3 is TGTGCCAGCAGCACGGACGGGGTCACAGATACGCAGTATTTT.

This clonotype was seen only a few times. The V and J genes are TRBV5-6 and TRBJ2-7; D uncertain. This CDR3 has 15 amino acids. V was cut by 0 bases and J by 1 base, with 11 bases left in between. The V gene's germline CDR1 is SGHDT and CDR2 YYEEEE. The DNA of the CDR3 is TGTGCCAGCAGCTTGGAGGGTCCACCATCCTACGAGCAGTACTTC. It yields the protein CASSLEGPPSYEQYF.

This clonotype occurred a few times. This chain joins TRBV7-3 and TRBJ2-3, with a tentative D call TRBD2 (5 bases). CDR3 size: 15 residues. The germline CDR1 and CDR2 sequences are SGHTA and FQGTGA. Trimming stripped 3 bases from V and 0 bases from J, with 10 bases between. The chain's CDR3 is CASSFGLSSTDTQYF. For the CDR3, the DNA is TGTGCCAGCAGCTTCGGACTGTCTAGCACAGATACGCAGTATTTT.

The chain links TRBV27 to TRBJ1-2; 12 bases map to TRBD1. V lost 6 bases, J lost 5 bases, and 13 bases stayed unmatched. Looked up from germline, CDR1 is MNHEY and CDR2 is SMNVEV (reference sequence). This CDR3 is 17 amino acids long. DNA of the CDR3: TGTGCCAGCAGCCGAACGCCAGGGGACAGGGGGCTTTATGGCTACACCTTC. Its protein is CASSRTPGDRGLYGYTF.

The chain uses TRBV12-3 or TRBV12-4 and TRBJ1-2, with 11 bases lining up with TRBD1. The trim removed 3 bases at V and 5 bases at J, leaving 17 bases unmatched. This CDR3 comprises 19 residues. The CDR3 here is CASSFSGQGVGLNAYGYTF. As DNA, the CDR3 is TGTGCCAGCAGTTTTTCGGGACAGGGGGTTGGATTAAACGCTTATGGCTACACCTTC.

J is TRBJ1-2 and V is TRBV6-6; D may be TRBD1 (6 bases). Germline V gene lookup returns CDR1 MNHNY and CDR2 SVGAGI (reference sequence). V was clipped by 5 bases and J by 4 bases, with 26 bases between them. The CDR3 covers 18 residues. The CDR3 is CASSGTAGTPERVYGYTF. CDR3 in DNA: TGTGCCAGCAGTGGAACCGCCGGGACACCCGAAAGAGTCTATGGCTACACCTTC.

V and J are TRBV5-6 and TRBJ2-3, with D unclear. CDR1 is SGHDT and CDR2 is YYEEEE in the germline V gene. V dropped 0 bases and J dropped 1 base, with 9 bases sitting between them. The CDR3 has 15 amino acids. The CDR3 sequence: CASSLGIYGTDTQYF. CDR3 coding DNA: TGTGCCAGCAGCTTGGGAATCTACGGCACAGATACGCAGTATTTT.

This clonotype came up a few times. This chain connects TRBV7-2 to TRBJ2-1; TRBD1 matches 7 bases. The J segment lost 1 base and the V segment lost 5 bases, leaving 11 bases of the junction unmatched. CDR1 SGHTA and CDR2 FQGNSA come from the germline V gene. The CDR3 covers 17 residues. This CDR3 reads CASSRGEGALSYNEQFF. CDR3 DNA: TGTGCCAGCAGCAGGGGTGAGGGGGCTCTTTCCTACAATGAGCAGTTCTTC.